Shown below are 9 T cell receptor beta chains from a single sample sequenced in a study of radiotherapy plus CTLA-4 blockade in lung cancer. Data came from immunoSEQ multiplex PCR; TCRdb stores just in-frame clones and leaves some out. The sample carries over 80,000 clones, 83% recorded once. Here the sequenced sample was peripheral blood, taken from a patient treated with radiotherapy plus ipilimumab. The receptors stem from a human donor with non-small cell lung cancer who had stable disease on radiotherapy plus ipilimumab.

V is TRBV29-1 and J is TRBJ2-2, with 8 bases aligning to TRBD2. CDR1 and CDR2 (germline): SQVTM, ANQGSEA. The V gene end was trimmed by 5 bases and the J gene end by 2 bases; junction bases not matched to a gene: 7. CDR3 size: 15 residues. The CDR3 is CSVPTGGGNTGELFF. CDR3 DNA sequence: TGCAGCGTTCCCACGGGGGGGGGAAACACCGGGGAGCTGTTTTTT.

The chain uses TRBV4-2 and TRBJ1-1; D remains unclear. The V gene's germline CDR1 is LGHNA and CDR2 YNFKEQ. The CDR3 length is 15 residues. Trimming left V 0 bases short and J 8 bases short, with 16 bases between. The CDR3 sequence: CASSQDRSARTEAFF. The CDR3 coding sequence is TGTGCCAGCAGCCAAGATAGGTCAGCCCGGACCGAAGCTTTCTTT.

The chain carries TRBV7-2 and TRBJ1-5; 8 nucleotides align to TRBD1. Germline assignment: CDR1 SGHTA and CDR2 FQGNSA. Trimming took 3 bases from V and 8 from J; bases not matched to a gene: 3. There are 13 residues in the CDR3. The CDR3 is CASSFGQGKPQHF. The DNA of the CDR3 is TGTGCCAGCAGCTTCGGACAGGGAAAGCCCCAGCATTTT.

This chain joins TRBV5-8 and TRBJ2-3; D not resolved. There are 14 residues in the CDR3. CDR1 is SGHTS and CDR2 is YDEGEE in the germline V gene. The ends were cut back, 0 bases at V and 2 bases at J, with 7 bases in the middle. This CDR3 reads CASSLDGYTDTQYF. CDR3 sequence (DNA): TGTGCCAGCAGCTTGGACGGTTACACAGATACGCAGTATTTT. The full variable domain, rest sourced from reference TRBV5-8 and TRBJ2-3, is EAGVTQSPTHLIKTRGQQATLRCSPISGHTSVYWYQQALGLGLQFLLWYDEGEERNRGNFPPRFSGRQFPNYSSELNVNALELEDSALYLCASSLDGYTDTQYFGPGTRLTVL.

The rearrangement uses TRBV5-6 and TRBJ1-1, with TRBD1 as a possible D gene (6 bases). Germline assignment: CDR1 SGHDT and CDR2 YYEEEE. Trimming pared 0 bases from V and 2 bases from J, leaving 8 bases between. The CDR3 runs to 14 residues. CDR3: CASSLGQANTEAFF. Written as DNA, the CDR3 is TGTGCCAGCAGCTTGGGACAGGCTAACACTGAAGCTTTCTTT.

As DNA, the CDR3 is TGTGCCAGCGGGACGAGCGGACAAGAGACCCAGTACTTC. Translated: CASGTSGQETQYF. This chain links TRBV6-6 with TRBJ2-5, with D possibly called TRBD1 or TRBD2 (5 bases each). V lost 8 bases and J lost 2, with 12 bases in between. Looked up from germline, CDR1 is MNHNY and CDR2 is SVGAGI (reference sequence). CDR3 size: 13 residues.

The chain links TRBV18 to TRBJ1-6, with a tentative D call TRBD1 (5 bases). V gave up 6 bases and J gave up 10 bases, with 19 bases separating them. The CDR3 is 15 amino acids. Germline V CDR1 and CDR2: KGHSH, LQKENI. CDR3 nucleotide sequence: TGTGCCAGCTCGCCCGGGGCCCTTGAGGGGTCACCCCTCCACTTT. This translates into CASSPGALEGSPLHF. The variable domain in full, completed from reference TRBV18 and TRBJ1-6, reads NAGVMQNPRHLVRRRGQEARLRCSPMKGHSHVYWYRQLPEEGLKFMVYLQKENIIDESGMPKERFSAEFPKEGPSILRIQQVVRGDSAAYFCASSPGALEGSPLHFGNGTRLTVT.

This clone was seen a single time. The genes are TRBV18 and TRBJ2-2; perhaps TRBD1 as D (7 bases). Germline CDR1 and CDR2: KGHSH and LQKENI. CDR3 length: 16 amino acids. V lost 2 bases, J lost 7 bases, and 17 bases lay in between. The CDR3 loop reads CASSPGRGATRGELFF. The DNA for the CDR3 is TGTGCCAGCTCACCAGGCAGGGGGGCGACGCGCGGGGAGCTGTTTTTT.

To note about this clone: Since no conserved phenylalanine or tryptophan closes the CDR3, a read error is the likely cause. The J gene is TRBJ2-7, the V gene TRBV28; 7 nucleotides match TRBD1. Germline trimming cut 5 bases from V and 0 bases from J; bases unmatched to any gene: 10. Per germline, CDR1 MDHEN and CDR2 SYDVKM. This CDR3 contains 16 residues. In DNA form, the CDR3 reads TGTGCCAGCAGTCCCCGACAGGGCGAGGGCTCCTACGAGCAGTACCTC. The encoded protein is CASSPRQGEGSYEQYL.